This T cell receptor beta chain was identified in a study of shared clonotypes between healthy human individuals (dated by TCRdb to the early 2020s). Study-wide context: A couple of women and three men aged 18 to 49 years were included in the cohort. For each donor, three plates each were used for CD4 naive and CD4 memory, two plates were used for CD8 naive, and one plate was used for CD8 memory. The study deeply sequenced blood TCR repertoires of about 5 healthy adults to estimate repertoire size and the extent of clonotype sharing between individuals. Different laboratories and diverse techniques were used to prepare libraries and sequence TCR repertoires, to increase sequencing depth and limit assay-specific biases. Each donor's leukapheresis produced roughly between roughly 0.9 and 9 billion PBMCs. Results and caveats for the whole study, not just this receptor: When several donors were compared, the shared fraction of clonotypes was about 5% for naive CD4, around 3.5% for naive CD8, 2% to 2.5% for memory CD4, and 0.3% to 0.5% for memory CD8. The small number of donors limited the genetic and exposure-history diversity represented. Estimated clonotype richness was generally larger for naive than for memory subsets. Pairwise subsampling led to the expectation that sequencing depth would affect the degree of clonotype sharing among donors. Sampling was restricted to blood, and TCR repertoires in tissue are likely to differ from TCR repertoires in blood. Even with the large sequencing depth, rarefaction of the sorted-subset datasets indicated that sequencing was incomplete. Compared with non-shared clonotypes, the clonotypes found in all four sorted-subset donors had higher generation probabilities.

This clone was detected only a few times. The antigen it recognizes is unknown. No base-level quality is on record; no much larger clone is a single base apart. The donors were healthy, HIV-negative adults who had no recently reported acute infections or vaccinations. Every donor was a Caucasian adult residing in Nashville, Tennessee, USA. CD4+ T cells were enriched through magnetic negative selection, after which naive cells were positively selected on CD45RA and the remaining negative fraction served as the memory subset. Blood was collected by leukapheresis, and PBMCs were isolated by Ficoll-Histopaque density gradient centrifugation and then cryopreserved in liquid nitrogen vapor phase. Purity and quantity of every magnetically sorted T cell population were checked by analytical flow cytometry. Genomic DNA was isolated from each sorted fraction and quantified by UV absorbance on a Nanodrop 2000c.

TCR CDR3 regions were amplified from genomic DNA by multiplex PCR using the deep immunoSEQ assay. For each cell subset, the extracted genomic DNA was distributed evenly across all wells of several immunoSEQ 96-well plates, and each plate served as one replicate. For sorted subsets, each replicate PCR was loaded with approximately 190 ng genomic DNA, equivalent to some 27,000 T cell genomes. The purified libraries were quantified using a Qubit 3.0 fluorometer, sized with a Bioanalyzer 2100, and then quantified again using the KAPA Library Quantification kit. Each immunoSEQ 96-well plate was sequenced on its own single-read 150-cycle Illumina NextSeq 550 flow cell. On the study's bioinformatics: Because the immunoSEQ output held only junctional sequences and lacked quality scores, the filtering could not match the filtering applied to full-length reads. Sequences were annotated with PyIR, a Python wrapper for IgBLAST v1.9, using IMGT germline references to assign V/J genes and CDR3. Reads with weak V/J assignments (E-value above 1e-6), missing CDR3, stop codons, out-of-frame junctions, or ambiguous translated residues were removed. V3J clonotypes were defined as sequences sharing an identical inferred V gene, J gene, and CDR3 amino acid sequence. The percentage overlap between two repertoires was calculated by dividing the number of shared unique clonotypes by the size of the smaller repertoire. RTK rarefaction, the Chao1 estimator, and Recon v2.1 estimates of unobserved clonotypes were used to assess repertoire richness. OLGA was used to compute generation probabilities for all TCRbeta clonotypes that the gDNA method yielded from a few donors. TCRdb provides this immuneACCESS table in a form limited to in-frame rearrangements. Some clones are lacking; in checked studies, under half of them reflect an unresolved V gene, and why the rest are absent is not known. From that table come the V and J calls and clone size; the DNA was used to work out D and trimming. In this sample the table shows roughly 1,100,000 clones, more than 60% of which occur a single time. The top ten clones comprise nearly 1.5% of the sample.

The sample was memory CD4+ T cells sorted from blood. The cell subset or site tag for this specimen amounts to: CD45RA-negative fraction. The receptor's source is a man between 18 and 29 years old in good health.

The sequenced DNA is TGTGCCAGCAGCGTAGAACCGGGGCGGAAAGAAAACATTCAGTACTTC. It is translated as CASSVEPGRKENIQYF. The rearranged chain carries TRBV9 and TRBJ2-4; the D gene could be either TRBD1 or TRBD2, each agreeing at 5 bases. V and J are truncated by 0 bases and 5 bases respectively, leaving an intervening sequence of 15 bases. The CDR3 runs 16 amino acids, cysteine and phenylalanine included. Only CDR3 DNA remains: 48 bases, in frame from the first base. CDR1 and CDR2 (SGDLS, YYNGEE) derive from the germline V gene.